This T cell receptor beta chain came from a study of blood T cell repertoires in COVID-19 (dated by TCRdb to the early 2020s). For the wider study: Collaborator samples came from the United States, Italy and Spain and covered acute and convalescent phases of COVID-19. Subjects who had been exposed to COVID-19, were actively infected with it, or had recovered from it provided the deeply sampled blood TCRbeta repertoires that made up the dataset. Samples came from the ongoing ImmuneRACE study (first 160 participants) plus 1,254 subjects from 6 global collaborators. HLA class I and class II types, where available, came from metadata supplied by the sample provider rather than from assay-based typing. Nearly every sample came with metadata listing a de-identified subject ID, COVID-19 status, age in years and sex. The material from the prospective study consisted of cDNA or gDNA derived from T cells, B-cell-depleted T cells, or PBMCs. The repertoires were made available in a free public database intended to serve as a resource for research on the immune response to SARS-CoV-2.

The CDR3 holds 13 amino acids from the cysteine to the phenylalanine. The kept DNA is CDR3 alone, 39 bases in frame from the first base. The trim is 2 bases for V and 2 bases for J, with a gap of 7 bases between the germline ends. For CDR1 and CDR2, the germline V gene lists SGHDT and YYEEEE. The immunoSEQ Assay, a bias-controlled multiplex PCR, was used to amplify TCRbeta CDR3 regions from genomic DNA. The authors' analysis ran thus. The number of nucleated cells in each sample was estimated by amplification of reference gene primers within the assay. To quantify the absolute abundance of each unique TCRbeta CDR3 rearrangement, sequence reads were collapsed and filtered. For each sample, productive Simpson clonality was calculated as the square root of Simpson's diversity index over productive rearrangements. In its TCRdb copy, this immuneACCESS table keeps in-frame sequences only and misses some clones. Where compared with another copy, unresolved V genes explain less than half of these, and the others have no known cause. The V and J calls and clone size are taken from that table; D and trimming were inferred from the DNA. In all, the sample holds about 110,000 clones, and just over 70% of those were seen once. Less than 2% of the sample is held by the ten biggest clonotypes.

Whole blood was collected in K2EDTA tubes by collaborating institutions according to the institutions' own protocols. For TCRbeta analysis, collaborators shipped samples as frozen whole blood, isolated PBMCs, or DNA extracted from either of those sample types. What the authors observed across the whole study: The amount of clinical and demographic metadata varied by source and participant and was provided uncurated.

Concerning this clone: Which antigen it targets is not known. No much larger clone exists at a distance of one base, and base qualities are not known. Other nucleotide sequences in the sample specify the same CDR3.

The sample taken for sequencing was peripheral blood. This clonotype was sampled from a woman between 35 and 50 years old with acute or convalescent COVID-19. The chain is made from TRBV5-6 and TRBJ2-5, with a weak D call of TRBD1 (6 bases match). The encoded CDR3 is CASSFGTQETQYF. The DNA sequence is TGTGCCAGCAGCTTCGGGACACAAGAGACCCAGTACTTC.